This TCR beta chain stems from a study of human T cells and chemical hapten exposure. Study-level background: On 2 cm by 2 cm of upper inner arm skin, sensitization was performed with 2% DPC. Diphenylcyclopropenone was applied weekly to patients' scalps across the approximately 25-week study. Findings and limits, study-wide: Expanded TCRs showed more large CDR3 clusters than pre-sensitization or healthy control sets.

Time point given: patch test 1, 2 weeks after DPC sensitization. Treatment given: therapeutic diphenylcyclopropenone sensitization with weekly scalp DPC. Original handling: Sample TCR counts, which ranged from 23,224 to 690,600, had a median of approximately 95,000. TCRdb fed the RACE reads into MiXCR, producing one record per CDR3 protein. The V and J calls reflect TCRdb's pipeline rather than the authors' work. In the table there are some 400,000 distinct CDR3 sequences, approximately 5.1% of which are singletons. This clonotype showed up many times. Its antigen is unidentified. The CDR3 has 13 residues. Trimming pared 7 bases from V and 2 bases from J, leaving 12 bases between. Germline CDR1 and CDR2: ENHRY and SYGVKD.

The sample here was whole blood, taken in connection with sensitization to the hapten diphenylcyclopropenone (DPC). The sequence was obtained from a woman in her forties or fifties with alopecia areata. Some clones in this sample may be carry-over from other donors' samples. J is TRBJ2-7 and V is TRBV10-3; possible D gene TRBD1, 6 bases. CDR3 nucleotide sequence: TGTGCCATCAAGGACAGCACTACCTACGAGCAGTACTTC. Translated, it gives CAIKDSTTYEQYF.